This T cell receptor (beta chain) was sequenced in a study of T-cell reconstitution after alpha-beta-depleted transplantation in children. Deletions cut 6 bases from V and 6 bases from J, with 17 bases between. Germline-derived CDR1 and CDR2 are SGHVS and FNYEAQ. The CDR3 totals 15 residues. TCRbeta library construction was performed incorporating unique molecular identifiers. One entry per CDR3 protein results from TCRdb running MiXCR on the PCR reads. The sample has under 450,000 distinct CDR3 sequences; 13% are singletons. The clonotype comes from a human donor who donated a stem cell graft to a child with Fanconi anemia. This chain connects TRBV7-6 to TRBJ2-2, with D tentatively TRBD1 (6 bases). The sample was PBMCs, taken from the stem cell graft. CDR3 sequence: CASSQQGLGPGELFF. In DNA form, the CDR3 reads TGTGCCAGCAGTCAACAGGGATTAGGGCCCGGGGAGCTGTTTTTT.